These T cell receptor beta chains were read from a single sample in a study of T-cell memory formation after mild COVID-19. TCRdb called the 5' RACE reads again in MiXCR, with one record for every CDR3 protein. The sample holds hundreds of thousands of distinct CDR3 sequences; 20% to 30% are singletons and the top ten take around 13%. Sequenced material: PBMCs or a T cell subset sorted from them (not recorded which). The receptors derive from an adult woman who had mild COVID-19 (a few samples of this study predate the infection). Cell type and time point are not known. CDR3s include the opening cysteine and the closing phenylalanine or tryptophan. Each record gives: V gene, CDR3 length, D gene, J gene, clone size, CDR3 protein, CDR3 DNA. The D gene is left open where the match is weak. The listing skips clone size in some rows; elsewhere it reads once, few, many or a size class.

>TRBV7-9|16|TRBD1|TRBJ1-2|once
CASSLGGQGLNYGYTF
TGTGCCAGCAGCTTAGGCGGACAGGGGTTGAACTATGGCTACACCTTC
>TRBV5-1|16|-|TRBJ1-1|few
CASSLLSQTMNTEAFF
TGCGCCAGCAGCTTGTTATCACAGACCATGAACACTGAAGCTTTCTTT
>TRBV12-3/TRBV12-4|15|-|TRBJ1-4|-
CASRRTGTPTEKLFF
TGTGCCAGCAGACGAACCGGGACCCCCACGGAGAAACTGTTTTTT
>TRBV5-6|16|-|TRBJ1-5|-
CASSLRQGRRNQPQHF
TGTGCCAGCAGCTTGCGGCAGGGAAGGCGCAATCAGCCCCAGCATTTT
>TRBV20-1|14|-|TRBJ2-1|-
CSARRPGLPNEQFF
TGCAGTGCCCGCCGACCGGGACTCCCAAATGAGCAGTTCTTC
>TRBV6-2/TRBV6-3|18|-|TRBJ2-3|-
CASRIWGSSLLRADTQYF
TGTGCCAGCAGAATCTGGGGGAGTAGTCTACTACGGGCAGATACGCAGTATTTT
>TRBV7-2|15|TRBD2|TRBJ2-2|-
CASSVLAGYSGELFF
TGTGCCAGCAGCGTACTAGCGGGATATAGCGGGGAGCTGTTTTTT
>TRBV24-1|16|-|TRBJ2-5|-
CATSAFVSEAIETQYF
TGTGCCACCAGTGCATTCGTCTCGGAAGCTATCGAGACCCAGTACTTC
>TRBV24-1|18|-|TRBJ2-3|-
CATSDPPGGGPSTDTQYF
TGTGCCACCAGTGACCCTCCCGGCGGGGGCCCTAGCACAGATACGCAGTATTTT
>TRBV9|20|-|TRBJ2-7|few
CASSTLVRDKQSHWPCEQYF
TGTGCCAGCAGCACGCTCGTGCGGGACAAACAGTCTCATTGGCCCTGCGAGCAGTACTTC
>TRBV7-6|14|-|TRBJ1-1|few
CASSYESEGTEAFF
TGTGCCAGCAGCTACGAGAGTGAGGGCACTGAAGCTTTCTTT
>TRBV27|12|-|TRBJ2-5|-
CASGWTGKTQYF
TGTGCCAGCGGTTGGACTGGAAAGACCCAGTACTTC
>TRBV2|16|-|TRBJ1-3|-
CASSEGTANSGNTIYF
TGTGCCAGCAGTGAGGGGACGGCAAACTCTGGAAACACCATATATTTT
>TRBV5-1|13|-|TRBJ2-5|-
CASTTDLQETQYF
TGCGCCAGCACAACGGACCTCCAAGAGACCCAGTACTTC
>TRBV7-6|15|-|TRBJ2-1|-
CASSLVGGVIDEQFF
TGTGCCAGCAGCTTAGTTGGGGGCGTCATCGATGAGCAGTTCTTC
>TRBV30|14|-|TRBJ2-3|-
CAWNLEAHWGTQYF
TGTGCCTGGAATCTAGAGGCCCATTGGGGTACGCAGTATTTT
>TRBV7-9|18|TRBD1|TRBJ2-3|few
CASSFSNSGQVFTDTQYF
TGTGCCAGCAGCTTTTCTAACTCGGGACAGGTGTTCACAGATACGCAGTATTTT
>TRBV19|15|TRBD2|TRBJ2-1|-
CASSIEGLAGVEQFF
TGTGCCAGTAGTATTGAGGGACTAGCGGGAGTTGAGCAGTTCTTC
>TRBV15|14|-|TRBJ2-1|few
CATSRGGANNEQFF
TGTGCCACCAGCAGAGGGGGGGCCAACAATGAGCAGTTCTTC
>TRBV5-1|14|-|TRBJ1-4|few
CASSSGRRNEKLFF
TGCGCCAGCAGCTCCGGACGGAGAAATGAAAAACTGTTTTTT
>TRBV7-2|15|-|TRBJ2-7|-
CASSYIGGDSYEQYF
TGTGCCAGCAGCTACATTGGAGGGGACTCCTACGAGCAGTACTTC
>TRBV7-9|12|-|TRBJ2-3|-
CASGLRADTQYF
TGTGCCAGCGGCCTTAGGGCAGATACGCAGTATTTT
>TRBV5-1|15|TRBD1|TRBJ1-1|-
CASSSFGTVNTEAFF
TGCGCCAGCAGCTCGTTCGGGACAGTGAACACTGAAGCTTTCTTT
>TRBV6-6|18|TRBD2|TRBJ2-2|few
CASSPGTSGSPNTGELFF
TGTGCCAGCAGTCCTGGGACTAGCGGGAGCCCGAACACCGGGGAGCTGTTTTTT
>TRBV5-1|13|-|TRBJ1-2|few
CASSPTGDGGYTF
TGCGCCAGCAGCCCTACGGGGGATGGTGGCTACACCTTC
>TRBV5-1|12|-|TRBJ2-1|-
CASSFGINEQFF
TGCGCCAGCAGCTTCGGAATCAACGAACAGTTCTTC
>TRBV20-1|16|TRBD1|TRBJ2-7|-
CSASRTGTASSYEQYF
TGCAGTGCTAGTCGAACCGGGACAGCAAGCTCCTACGAGCAGTACTTC
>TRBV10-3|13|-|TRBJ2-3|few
CAIRGESLDTQYF
TGTGCCATCAGGGGGGAGTCCCTAGATACGCAGTATTTT
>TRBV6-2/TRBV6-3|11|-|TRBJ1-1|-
CASSKGIEAFF
TGTGCCAGCAGTAAAGGGATTGAAGCTTTCTTT
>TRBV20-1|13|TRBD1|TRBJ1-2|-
CSARAPGQGGYTF
TGCAGTGCTAGGGCGCCGGGACAGGGTGGCTACACCTTC
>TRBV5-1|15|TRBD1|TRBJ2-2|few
CASSFTGQGPGELFF
TGCGCCAGCAGCTTTACGGGACAGGGTCCGGGGGAGCTGTTTTTT
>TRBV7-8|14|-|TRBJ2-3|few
CASSLAGPTGTQYF
TGTGCCAGCAGCTTAGCGGGACCCACTGGTACGCAGTATTTT
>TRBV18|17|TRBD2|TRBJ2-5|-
CASSPQRGGRAQETQYF
TGTGCCAGCTCACCACAACGAGGCGGGAGGGCCCAAGAGACCCAGTACTTC
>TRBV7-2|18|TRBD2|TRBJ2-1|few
CASSLLLLPGGSYNEQFF
TGTGCCAGCAGCTTGCTTCTCCTCCCGGGGGGATCCTACAATGAGCAGTTCTTC
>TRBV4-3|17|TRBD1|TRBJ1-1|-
CASSQWAETGLNTEAFF
TGCGCCAGCAGCCAATGGGCTGAGACAGGGTTGAACACTGAAGCTTTCTTT
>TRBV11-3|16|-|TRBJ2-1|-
CASSLEAGVFRNEQFF
TGTGCCAGCAGCTTAGAGGCAGGGGTATTCAGGAATGAGCAGTTCTTC
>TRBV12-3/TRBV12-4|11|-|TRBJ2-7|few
CASSALYEQYF
TGTGCCAGCAGTGCTCTCTACGAGCAGTACTTC
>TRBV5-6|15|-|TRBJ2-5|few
CASRQTTAHQETQYF
TGTGCCAGCAGGCAGACCACGGCTCATCAAGAGACCCAGTACTTC
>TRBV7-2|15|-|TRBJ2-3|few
CASSLPAGSTDTQYF
TGTGCCAGCAGCTTACCAGCGGGTAGCACAGATACGCAGTATTTT
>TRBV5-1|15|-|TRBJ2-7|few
CASSLERGRGDEQYF
TGCGCCAGCAGCTTGGAAAGGGGGCGCGGGGACGAGCAGTACTTC
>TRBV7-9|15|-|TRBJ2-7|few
CASSSGHRGLYEQYF
TGTGCCAGCAGCTCGGGCCACAGGGGACTCTACGAGCAGTACTTC